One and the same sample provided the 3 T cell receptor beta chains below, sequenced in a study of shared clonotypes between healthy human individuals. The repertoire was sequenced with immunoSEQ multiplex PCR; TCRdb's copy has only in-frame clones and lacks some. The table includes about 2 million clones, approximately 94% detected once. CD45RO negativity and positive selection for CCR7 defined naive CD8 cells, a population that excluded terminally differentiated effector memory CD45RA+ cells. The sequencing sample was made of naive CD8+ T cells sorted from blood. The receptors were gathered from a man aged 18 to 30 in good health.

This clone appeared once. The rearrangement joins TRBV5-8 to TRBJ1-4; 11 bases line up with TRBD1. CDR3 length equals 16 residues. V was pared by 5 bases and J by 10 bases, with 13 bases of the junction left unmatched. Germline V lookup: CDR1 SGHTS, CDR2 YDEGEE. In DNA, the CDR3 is TGTGCCAGCAGACAAAGGACCGGGACAGGGGGTAGAAAACTGTTTTTT. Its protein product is CASRQRTGTGGRKLFF. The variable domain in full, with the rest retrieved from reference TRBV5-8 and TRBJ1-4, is EAGVTQSPTHLIKTRGQQATLRCSPISGHTSVYWYQQALGLGLQFLLWYDEGEERNRGNFPPRFSGRQFPNYSSELNVNALELEDSALYLCASRQRTGTGGRKLFFGSGTQLSVL.

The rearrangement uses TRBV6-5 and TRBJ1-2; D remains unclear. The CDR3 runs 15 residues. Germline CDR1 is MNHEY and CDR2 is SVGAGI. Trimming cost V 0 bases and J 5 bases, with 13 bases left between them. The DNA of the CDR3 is TGTGCCAGCAGTTACTCGATCCGTAATCTTTATGGCTACACCTTC. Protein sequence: CASSYSIRNLYGYTF.

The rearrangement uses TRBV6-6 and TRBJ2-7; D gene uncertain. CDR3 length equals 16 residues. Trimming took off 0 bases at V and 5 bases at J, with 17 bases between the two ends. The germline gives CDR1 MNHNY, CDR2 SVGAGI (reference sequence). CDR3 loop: CASSYSTGHHADEQYF. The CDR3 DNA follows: TGTGCCAGCAGTTACTCGACTGGGCATCACGCGGACGAGCAGTACTTC.